These T cell receptor beta chains were read from a single sample in a study of CD8 T cells in Susac syndrome. TCRdb reanalysed the immunoSEQ multiplex PCR reads using MiXCR and keeps one entry per CDR3 protein. The table has just over 80,000 distinct CDR3 sequences, around 94% seen once. The sample comprised CD8+ T cells from PBMCs. All receptors come from a human donor in good health. CDR3s include the opening cysteine and the closing phenylalanine or tryptophan. The order of the fields is D gene, J gene, V gene, CDR3 length, CDR3 DNA, CDR3 protein. D genes are given only for firm matches.

-,TRBJ1-2,TRBV4-1,16,TGCGCCAGCAGCCAAGATGAGACAGGCCCTAACTATGGCTACACCTTC,CASSQDETGPNYGYTF
TRBD2,TRBJ2-2,TRBV5-6,16,TGTGCCAGCAGCTCAGGCGCGGGGGGAGAAACCGGGGAGCTGTTTTTT,CASSSGAGGETGELFF
-,TRBJ2-1,TRBV4-1,15,TGCGCCAGCAGCCGAAGCGGATCTACCTACAATGAGCAGTTCTTC,CASSRSGSTYNEQFF
-,TRBJ2-1,TRBV10-2,12,TGCGCCAGCAGCCCAGGACCCAATGAGCAGTTCTTC,CASSPGPNEQFF
-,TRBJ2-1,TRBV21-1,11,TGTGCCAGCAGCAAACCGGATGAGCAGTTCTTC,CASSKPDEQFF
-,TRBJ1-2,TRBV19,15,TGTGCCACCCAGAAAATCGGGGCCAATCTCTATGGCTACACCTTC,CATQKIGANLYGYTF
-,TRBJ2-7,TRBV7-9,14,TGTGCCAGCAGCTTTCGGCTCAGCTACTACGAGCAGTACTTC,CASSFRLSYYEQYF
TRBD1,TRBJ2-5,TRBV28,15,TGTGCCAGCAGTTTCCAATACAGGGGTGAAGAGACCCAGTACTTC,CASSFQYRGEETQYF
TRBD2,TRBJ2-1,TRBV7-9,14,TGTGCCAGCAGCTTAGCGCCCAGCGGGGGGGCGAAGTTCTTC,CASSLAPSGGAKFF
-,TRBJ1-5,TRBV28,10,TGTGCCAGCAGTTTGGGGAGACAGCATTTT,CASSLGRQHF
-,TRBJ1-3,TRBV6-5,16,TGTGCCAGCAGCTTACTGGGCAGTGACTTGAGAAACACCATATATTTT,CASSLLGSDLRNTIYF
TRBD1,TRBJ2-1,TRBV19,14,TGTGCCAGTAATGGACAGGGGTATGGCAATGAGCAGTTCTTC,CASNGQGYGNEQFF
-,TRBJ2-3,TRBV5-4,13,TGTGCCAGCAGCTTGGAGTGGACAGATACGCAGTATTTT,CASSLEWTDTQYF
-,TRBJ1-5,TRBV15,13,TGTGCCACCGATACAGGGTTCAATCAGCCCCAGCATTTT,CATDTGFNQPQHF
-,TRBJ2-1,TRBV2,13,TGTGCCAGCGGAGGCGGGACCTACAATGAGCAGTTCTTC,CASGGGTYNEQFF
-,TRBJ2-3,TRBV5-1,14,TGCGCCAGCAGCTTGGCACAGGGTTCAGATACGCAGTATTTT,CASSLAQGSDTQYF
-,TRBJ1-2,TRBV6-6,15,TGTGCCAGCAGTTATGAGGCGCACAGCAGTGATGGCTACACCTTC,CASSYEAHSSDGYTF
-,TRBJ2-1,TRBV10-3,16,TGTGCCATCAGTGAAACTAGAGAGGGGTCCTACAATGAGCAGTTCTTC,CAISETREGSYNEQFF
-,TRBJ2-3,TRBV6-5,16,TGTGCCAGCAGTTACTCGGCCAGACCTAGCACAGATACGCAGTATTTT,CASSYSARPSTDTQYF
-,TRBJ2-3,TRBV7-6,14,TGTGCCAGCACGGCGGACAGAGATTGGGATACGCAGTATTTT,CASTADRDWDTQYF